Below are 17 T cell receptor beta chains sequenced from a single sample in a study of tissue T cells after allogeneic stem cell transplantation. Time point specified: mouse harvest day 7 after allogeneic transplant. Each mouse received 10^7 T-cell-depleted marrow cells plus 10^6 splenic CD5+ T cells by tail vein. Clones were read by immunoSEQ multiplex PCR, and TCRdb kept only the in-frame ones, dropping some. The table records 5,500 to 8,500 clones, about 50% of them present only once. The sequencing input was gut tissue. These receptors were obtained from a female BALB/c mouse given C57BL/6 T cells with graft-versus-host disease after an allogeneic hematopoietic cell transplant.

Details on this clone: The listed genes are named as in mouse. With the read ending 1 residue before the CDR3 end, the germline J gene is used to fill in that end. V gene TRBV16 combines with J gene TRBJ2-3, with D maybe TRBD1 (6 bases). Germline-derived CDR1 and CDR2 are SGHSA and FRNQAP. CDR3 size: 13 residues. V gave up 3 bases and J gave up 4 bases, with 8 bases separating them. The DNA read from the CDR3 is TGTGCAAGCAGCTTTACAGGGTCAGAAACGCTGTAT. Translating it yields CASSFTGSETLY. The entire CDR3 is CASSFTGSETLYF.

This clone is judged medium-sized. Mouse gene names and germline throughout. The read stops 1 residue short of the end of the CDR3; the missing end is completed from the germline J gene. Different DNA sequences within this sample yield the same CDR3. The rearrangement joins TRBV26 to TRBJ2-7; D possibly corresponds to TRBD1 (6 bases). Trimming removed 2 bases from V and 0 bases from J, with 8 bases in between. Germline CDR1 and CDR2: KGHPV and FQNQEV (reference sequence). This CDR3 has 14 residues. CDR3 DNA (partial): TGTGCCAGCAGTCTGGGACAGAGCTCCTATGAACAGTAC. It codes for CASSLGQSSYEQY. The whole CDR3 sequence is CASSLGQSSYEQYF.

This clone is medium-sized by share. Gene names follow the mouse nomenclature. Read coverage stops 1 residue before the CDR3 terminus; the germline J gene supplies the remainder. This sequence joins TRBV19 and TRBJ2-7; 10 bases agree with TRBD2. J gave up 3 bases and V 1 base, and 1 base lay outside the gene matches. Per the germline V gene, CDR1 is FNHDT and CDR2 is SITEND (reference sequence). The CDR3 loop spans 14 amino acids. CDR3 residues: CASSILGGRYEQYF. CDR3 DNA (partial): TGTGCCAGCAGTATACTGGGGGGGCGCTATGAACAGTAC. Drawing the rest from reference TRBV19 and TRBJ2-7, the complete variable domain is GGIITQTPKFLIGQEGQKLTLKCQQNFNHDTMYWYRQDSGKGLRLIYYSITENDLQKGDLSEGYDASREKKSSFSLTVTSAQKNEMAVFLCASSILGGRYEQYFGPGTRLTVL.

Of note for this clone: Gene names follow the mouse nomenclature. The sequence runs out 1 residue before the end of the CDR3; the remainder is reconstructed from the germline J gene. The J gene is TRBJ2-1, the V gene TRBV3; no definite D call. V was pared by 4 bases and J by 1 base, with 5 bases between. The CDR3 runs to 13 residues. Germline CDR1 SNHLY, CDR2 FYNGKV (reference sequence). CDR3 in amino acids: CASSSDNYAEQFF. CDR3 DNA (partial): TGTGCCAGCAGCTCGGACAACTATGCTGAGCAGTTC.

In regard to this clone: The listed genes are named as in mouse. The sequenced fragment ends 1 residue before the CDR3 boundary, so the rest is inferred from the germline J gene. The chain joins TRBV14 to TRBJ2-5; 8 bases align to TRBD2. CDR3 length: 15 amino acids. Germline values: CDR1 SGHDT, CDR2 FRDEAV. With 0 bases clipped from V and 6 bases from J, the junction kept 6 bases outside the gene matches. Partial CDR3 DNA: TGTGCCAGCAGTTTCTTTCTGGGGGGCGAGGACACCCAGTAC. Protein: CASSFFLGGEDTQY. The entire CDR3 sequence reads CASSFFLGGEDTQYF.

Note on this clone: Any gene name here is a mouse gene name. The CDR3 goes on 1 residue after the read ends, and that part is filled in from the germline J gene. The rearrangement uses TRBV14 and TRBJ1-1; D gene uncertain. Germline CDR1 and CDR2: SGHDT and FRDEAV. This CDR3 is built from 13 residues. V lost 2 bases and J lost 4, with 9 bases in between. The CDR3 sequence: CASSFMGSTEVFF. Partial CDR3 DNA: TGTGCCAGCAGTTTTATGGGGAGCACAGAAGTCTTC.

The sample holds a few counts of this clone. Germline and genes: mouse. The CDR3 is CTCSAEGQGAAGQLYF. The covered CDR3 bases are TGCACCTGCAGTGCAGAGGGACAGGGGGCCGCCGGGCAGCTCTAC. The chain is built from TRBV1 and TRBJ2-2; the match to TRBD1 covers 12 bases. The read falls 1 residue short of the CDR3 end, and the missing part is taken from the germline J gene. CDR1 and CDR2 (germline): NSQYPW, LRSPGD (reference sequence). J was trimmed by 6 bases and V by 0 bases; bases with no gene match: 2. This CDR3 has 16 residues.

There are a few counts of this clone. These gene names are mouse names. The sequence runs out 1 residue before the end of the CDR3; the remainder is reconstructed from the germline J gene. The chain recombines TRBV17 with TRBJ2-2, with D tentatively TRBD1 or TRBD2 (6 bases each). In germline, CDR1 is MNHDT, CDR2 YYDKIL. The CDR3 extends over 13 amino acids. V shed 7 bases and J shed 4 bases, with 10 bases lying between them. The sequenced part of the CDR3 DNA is TGTGCTAGCACCGGGGGCCGCACCGGGCAGCTCTAC. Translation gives CASTGGRTGQLY. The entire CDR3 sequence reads CASTGGRTGQLYF.

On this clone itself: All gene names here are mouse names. CDR3 DNA (partial): TGTGCCAGCAGTCCATCGGGACAGGGGAGACAGTAC. It is translated as CASSPSGQGRQY. The full CDR3 sequence reads CASSPSGQGRQYF. The rearrangement links TRBV26 to TRBJ2-7; 10 bases line up with TRBD1. The read comes to an end 1 residue before the CDR3 does, leaving the germline J gene to fill in the end. CDR3 length: 13 residues. J lost 9 bases, V lost 4 bases, and 6 bases had no gene match. CDR1 KGHPV and CDR2 FQNQEV come from the germline V gene (reference sequence). The variable domain in full, completed from reference TRBV26 and TRBJ2-7, reads NSKVIQTPRYLVKGQGQKAKMRCIPEKGHPVVFWYQQNKNNEFKFLINFQNQEVLQQIDMTEKRFSAECPSNSPCSLEIQSSEAGDSALYLCASSPSGQGRQYFGPGTRLTVL.

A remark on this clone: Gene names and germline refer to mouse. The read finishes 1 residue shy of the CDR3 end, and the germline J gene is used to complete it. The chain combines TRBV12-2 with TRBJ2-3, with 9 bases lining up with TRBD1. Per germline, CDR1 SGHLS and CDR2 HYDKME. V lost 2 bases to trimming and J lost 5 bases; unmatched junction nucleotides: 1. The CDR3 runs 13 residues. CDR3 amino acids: CASSPGQGETLYF. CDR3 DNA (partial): TGTGCCAGCTCTCCGGGACAGGGAGAAACGCTGTAT.

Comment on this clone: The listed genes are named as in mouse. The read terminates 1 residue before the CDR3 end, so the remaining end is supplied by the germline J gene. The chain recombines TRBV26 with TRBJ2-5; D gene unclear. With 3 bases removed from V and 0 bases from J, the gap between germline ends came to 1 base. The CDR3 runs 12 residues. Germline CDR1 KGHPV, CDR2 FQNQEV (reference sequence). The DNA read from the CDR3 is TGTGCCAGCAGTCTTAACCAAGACACCCAGTAC. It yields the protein CASSLNQDTQY. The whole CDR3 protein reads CASSLNQDTQYF.

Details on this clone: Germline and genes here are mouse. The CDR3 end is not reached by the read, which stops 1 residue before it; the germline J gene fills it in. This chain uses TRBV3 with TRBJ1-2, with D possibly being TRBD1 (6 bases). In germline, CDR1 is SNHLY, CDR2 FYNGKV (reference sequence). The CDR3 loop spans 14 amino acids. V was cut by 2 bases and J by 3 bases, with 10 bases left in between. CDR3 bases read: TGTGCCAGCAGCTTACAGGGGAGGGACTCCGACTACACC. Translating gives CASSLQGRDSDYT. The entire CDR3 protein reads CASSLQGRDSDYTF. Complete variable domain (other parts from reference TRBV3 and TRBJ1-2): GPKVLQIPSHQIIDMGQMVTLNCDPVSNHLYFYWYKQILGQQMEFLVNFYNGKVMEKSKLFKDQFSVERPDGSYFTLKIQPTALEDSAVYFCASSLQGRDSDYTFGSGTRLLVI.

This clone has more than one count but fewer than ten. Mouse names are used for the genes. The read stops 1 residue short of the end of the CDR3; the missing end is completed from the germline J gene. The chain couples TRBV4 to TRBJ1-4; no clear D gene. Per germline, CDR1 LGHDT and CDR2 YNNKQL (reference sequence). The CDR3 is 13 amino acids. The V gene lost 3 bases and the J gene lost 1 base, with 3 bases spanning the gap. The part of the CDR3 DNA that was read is TGTGCCAGCAGCTATAATTCCAACGAAAGATTATTT. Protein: CASSYNSNERLF. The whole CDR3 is CASSYNSNERLFF. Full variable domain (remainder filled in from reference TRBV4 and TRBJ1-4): ETAVFQTPNYHVTQVGNEVSFNCKQTLGHDTMYWYKQDSKKLLKIMFSYNNKQLIVNETVPRRFSPQSSDKAHLNLRIKSVEPEDSAVYLCASSYNSNERLFFGHGTKLSVL.

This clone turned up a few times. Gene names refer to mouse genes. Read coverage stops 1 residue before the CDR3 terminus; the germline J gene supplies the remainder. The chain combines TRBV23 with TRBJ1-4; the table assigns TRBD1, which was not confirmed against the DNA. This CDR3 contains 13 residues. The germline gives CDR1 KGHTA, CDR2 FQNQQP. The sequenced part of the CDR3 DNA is TGCTCCAGCAGTCGGGACAGCCCGGAAAGATTATTT. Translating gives CSSSRDSPERLF. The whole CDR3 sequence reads CSSSRDSPERLFF.

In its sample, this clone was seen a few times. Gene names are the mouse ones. CDR3 amino acids: CASSIWGAGQNTLYF. CDR3 DNA, as far as it was read: TGTGCCAGCAGTATCTGGGGGGCGGGTCAAAACACCTTGTAC. The chain has TRBV19 and TRBJ2-4; 8 nucleotides line up with TRBD2. Read sequence stops 1 residue before the CDR3 end, and the germline J gene provides the missing end. This CDR3 spans 15 amino acids. The V gene end was trimmed by 2 bases and the J gene end by 1 base; junction bases not matched to a gene: 3. The germline gives CDR1 FNHDT, CDR2 SITEND (reference sequence).

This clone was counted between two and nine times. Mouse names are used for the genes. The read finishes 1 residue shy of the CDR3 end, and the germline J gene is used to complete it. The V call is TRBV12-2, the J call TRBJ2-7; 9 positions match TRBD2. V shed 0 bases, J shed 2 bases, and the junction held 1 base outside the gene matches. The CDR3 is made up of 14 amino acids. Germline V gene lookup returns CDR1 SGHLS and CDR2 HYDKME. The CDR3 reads CASSLDWGPYEQYF. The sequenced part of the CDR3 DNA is TGTGCCAGCTCTCTCGACTGGGGGCCCTATGAACAGTAC.

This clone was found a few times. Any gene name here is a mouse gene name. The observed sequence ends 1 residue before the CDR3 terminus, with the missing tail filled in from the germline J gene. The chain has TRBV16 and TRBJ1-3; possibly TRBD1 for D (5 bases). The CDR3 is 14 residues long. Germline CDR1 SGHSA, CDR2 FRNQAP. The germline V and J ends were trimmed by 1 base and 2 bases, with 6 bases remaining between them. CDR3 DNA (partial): TGTGCAAGCAGCTTAGTCAGGGCTGGAAATACGCTCTAT. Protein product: CASSLVRAGNTLY. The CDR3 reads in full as CASSLVRAGNTLYF.